These T cell receptor beta chains were read from a single sample in a study of blood T cell repertoires in COVID-19. Generated by immunoSEQ multiplex PCR, the TCRdb table keeps only in-frame clones and is missing some. This sample yields about 420,000 clones, of which approximately 90% are seen a single time; 0.7% to 0.85% belongs to the top ten. The material sequenced was peripheral blood. The receptors stem from a man aged 18 to 29 with COVID-19, enrolled during active disease. Each CDR3 is given with its conserved first and last residue. D genes are given only for firm matches. Not all rows give a size; the values are once, few, many and, for expanded clones, a class.

j_call,v_call,d_call,clone_size,cdr3_nt,cdr3_aa
TRBJ1-1,TRBV2,TRBD1,once,TGTGCCAGCAGCTTACAGGGGGTAGGCGCTGAAGCTTTCTTT,CASSLQGVGAEAFF
TRBJ2-7,TRBV19,-,-,TGTGCCAGTAGTTCGGGACATTCCTACGAGCAGTACTTC,CASSSGHSYEQYF
TRBJ2-3,TRBV3-1/TRBV3-2,-,-,TGTGCCAGCAGCCCAGGACTTCTCTTCACAGATACGCAGTATTTT,CASSPGLLFTDTQYF
TRBJ1-6,TRBV10-1,-,-,TGCGCCAGCAGTGGCCCAGGGGTGGAGAATTCACCCCTCCACTTT,CASSGPGVENSPLHF
TRBJ2-3,TRBV10-3,-,-,TGTGCCATCAGTGAGCTGGTCGGGGAGAGCACAGATACGCAGTATTTT,CAISELVGESTDTQYF
TRBJ2-5,TRBV5-1,TRBD2,-,TGCGCCAGCAGCTTCGGTCCCGGACTAGAGGAGACCCAGTACTTC,CASSFGPGLEETQYF
TRBJ2-2,TRBV15,-,-,TGTGCCACCAGCAGAGTTCGTGCAGTGGAGGACACCGGGGAGCTGTTTTTT,CATSRVRAVEDTGELFF
TRBJ1-2,TRBV6-5,-,-,TGTGCCAGCAGGCGGGCAGCCTTCTATGGCTACACCTTC,CASRRAAFYGYTF
TRBJ2-6,TRBV29-1,TRBD1,-,TGCAGCGTTGCCGGGACAGGGGGGAAGGCTGGGGCCAACGTCCTGACTTTC,CSVAGTGGKAGANVLTF
TRBJ2-7,TRBV5-1,TRBD1,-,TGCGCCAGCAAAGACAGGGGTTACGAGCAGTACTTC,CASKDRGYEQYF
TRBJ2-7,TRBV30,TRBD1,-,TGTGCCTGGAGTTTGGACAGGGGGAGTTACGAGCAGTACTTC,CAWSLDRGSYEQYF
TRBJ2-1,TRBV2,-,-,TGTGCCAGCACGGGATTGGGGTCCTACAATGAGCAGTTCTTC,CASTGLGSYNEQFF
TRBJ2-1,TRBV7-6,TRBD2,-,TGTGCCAGCAGCTCGACTAGCGGGGGATACAATGAGCAGTTCTTC,CASSSTSGGYNEQFF
TRBJ2-5,TRBV29-1,-,-,TGCAGCGTTGTTTTAAGCTCACAAGAGACCCAGTACTTC,CSVVLSSQETQYF
TRBJ2-7,TRBV18,TRBD1,once,TGTGCCAGCTCACTTACGGGACAGGACTACGAGCAGTACTTC,CASSLTGQDYEQYF
TRBJ2-7,TRBV5-1,-,-,TGCGCCAGCAGCCTGGGGCCGACAGAAAATTACGAGCAGTACTTC,CASSLGPTENYEQYF
TRBJ1-5,TRBV5-8,-,few,TGTGCCAGCTCGAGATATAGCAATCAGCCCCAGCATTTT,CASSRYSNQPQHF